Listed here are 7 T cell receptor beta chains from one sample, sequenced in a study of untreated major depressive disorder. Assay used: immunoSEQ multiplex PCR; TCRdb lists only in-frame clones, some missing. The data hold 20,000 or so clones, with approximately 87% observed a single time. Specimen: CD4+ T cells from PBMCs. The receptors stem from a young woman in good health.

This clone was counted a single time. The V call is TRBV4-3, the J call TRBJ2-1, with 7 positions matching TRBD2. The CDR3 loop spans 17 amino acids. The J segment lost 3 bases and the V segment lost 1 base, leaving 9 bases of the junction unmatched. Germline V CDR1 and CDR2: LGHNA, YSLEER. In DNA, the CDR3 is TGCGCCAGCAGCCAAGGGGCTAGCGGATCGATCTACAATGAGCAGTTCTTC. It specifies CASSQGASGSIYNEQFF.

The rearrangement uses TRBV6-1 and TRBJ1-3; D not certain. V shed 5 bases and J shed 4 bases, with 9 bases lying between them. Germline V gives CDR1 MNHNS, CDR2 SASEGT. This CDR3 region has 13 residues. Here the CDR3 DNA reads TGTGCCAGCAGTCCCTCTTCGGGAAACACCATATATTTT. Amino acid sequence: CASSPSSGNTIYF.

There are a few counts of this clone. This rearrangement joins TRBV7-6 to TRBJ1-1, with unresolved D. The V end was cut by 9 bases, the J end by 5 bases, with 10 bases between. Germline-derived CDR1 and CDR2 are SGHVS and FNYEAQ. The CDR3 covers 11 residues. The CDR3 nucleotides are TGTGCCAGATCTCGGGCTACTGAAGCTTTCTTT. It encodes CARSRATEAFF.

CDR3 DNA: TGTGCCAGCAGACTTGCGGGGGTTGATACGCAGTATTTT. Its protein product is CASRLAGVDTQYF. This rearrangement joins TRBV6-6 to TRBJ2-3; TRBD2 matches 7 bases. The trim removed 6 bases at V and 6 bases at J, leaving 6 bases unmatched. The CDR3 consists of 13 residues. CDR1 MNHNY and CDR2 SVGAGI come from the germline V gene (reference sequence).

This chain links TRBV28 with TRBJ1-2; a possible D gene is TRBD1 (6 bases). The CDR3 totals 13 residues. The germline V gene has CDR1 MDHEN and CDR2 SYDVKM. The V and J ends lost 6 bases and 3 bases respectively, with 11 bases between them. CDR3 residues: CASSSDRHYGYTF. CDR3 sequence (DNA): TGTGCCAGCAGCTCTGACAGGCACTATGGCTACACCTTC.

The chain has TRBV6-1 and TRBJ1-4; D is undetermined. Germline V CDR1 and CDR2: MNHNS, SASEGT. V lost 3 bases to trimming and J lost 3 bases, with 2 bases between them. CDR3 length: 12 residues. The CDR3 reads CASSDPNEKLFF. CDR3 coding DNA: TGTGCCAGCAGTGATCCTAATGAAAAACTGTTTTTT.

This rearrangement joins TRBV7-2 to TRBJ1-2; D might be TRBD1 (6 bases). The CDR3 loop spans 15 amino acids. V was clipped by 1 base and J by 3 bases, with 12 bases between them. Germline CDR1 and CDR2: SGHTA and FQGNSA. The CDR3 reads CASSLEGGRYYGYTF. Here the CDR3 DNA reads TGTGCCAGCAGCTTAGAGGGGGGGCGGTACTATGGCTACACCTTC. Looking up the rest from reference TRBV7-2 and TRBJ1-2 gives the full variable domain: GAGVSQSPSNKVTEKGKDVELRCDPISGHTALYWYRQSLGQGLEFLIYFQGNSAPDKSGLPSDRFSAERTGGSVSTLTIQRTQQEDSAVYLCASSLEGGRYYGYTFGSGTRLTVV.